Listed here are 26 T cell receptor beta chains from one sample, sequenced in a study of blood T cell repertoires in COVID-19. Data came from immunoSEQ multiplex PCR; TCRdb stores just in-frame clones and leaves some out. This sample has approximately 88,000 clones; more than 65% occur once, and the top ten carry approximately 6%. The sample was peripheral blood. These receptors were collected from a man between 65 and 79 years old with COVID-19, enrolled during active disease.

J is TRBJ2-7 and V is TRBV5-4, with 9 bases identical to TRBD2. CDR1 is SGHNT and CDR2 is YYREEE in the germline V gene (reference sequence). Germline trimming cut 0 bases from V and 6 bases from J; bases unmatched to any gene: 10. This CDR3 contains 16 residues. CDR3 region: CASSLGGGRALAEQYF. The CDR3 DNA is TGTGCCAGCAGCTTGGGTGGCGGGAGGGCCTTGGCCGAGCAGTACTTC.

The chain has TRBV7-8 and TRBJ2-2; TRBD2 agrees at 8 bases. Germline CDR1 reads SGHVS; CDR2 reads FQNEAQ. With 5 bases clipped from V and 5 bases from J, the junction kept 10 bases outside the gene matches. This CDR3 has 16 amino acids. The CDR3 sequence: CASSPRTSRTTGELFF. The CDR3 DNA sequence: TGTGCCAGCAGCCCCCGGACTAGCAGAACAACCGGGGAGCTGTTTTTT.

The chain combines TRBV12-5 with TRBJ1-5; TRBD1 is a possible D gene (5 bases). Per germline, CDR1 LGHNT and CDR2 FRNRAP. Trimming left V 0 bases short and J 2 bases short, with 5 bases between. This CDR3 region has 14 residues. The CDR3 spells CASGLVQGNQPQHF. The CDR3 coding sequence is TGTGCTAGTGGTTTGGTACAGGGCAATCAGCCCCAGCATTTT.

This rearrangement joins TRBV3-1 (or the pseudogene TRBV3-2) to TRBJ1-4; the D is unclear. The CDR3 consists of 13 residues. Germline V gene data show CDR1 as LGHDT and CDR2 as YNNKEL (reference sequence). The V and J ends lost 6 bases and 4 bases respectively, with 9 bases between them. The CDR3 loop is CASSPRLNEKLFF. CDR3 coding DNA: TGTGCCAGCAGTCCGCGCCTTAATGAAAAACTGTTTTTT.

The V gene is TRBV7-2, the J gene TRBJ2-3; D remains unclear. The germline V and J ends were trimmed by 1 base and 2 bases, with 4 bases remaining between them. The CDR3 has 13 residues. Germline V gives CDR1 SGHTA, CDR2 FQGNSA. The CDR3 protein is CASSLDYTDTQYF. DNA for the CDR3: TGTGCCAGCAGCTTAGACTACACAGATACGCAGTATTTT.

The rearrangement links TRBV10-3 to TRBJ1-6, with D possibly TRBD1 on 5 matching bases. Germline V gene sequence: CDR1 ENHRY, CDR2 SYGVKD. This CDR3 comprises 16 residues. V was clipped by 5 bases and J by 0 bases, with 11 bases between them. The CDR3 here is CAISLGEGSYNSPLHF. The CDR3 DNA is TGTGCCATCAGTTTAGGGGAAGGCTCCTATAATTCACCCCTCCACTTT.

The chain combines TRBV12-3 or TRBV12-4 with TRBJ1-5; no reliable D call. V lost 6 bases to trimming and J lost 7 bases, with 10 bases between them. The CDR3 totals 12 residues. CDR3 residues: CASSRTWQPQHF. CDR3 nucleotide sequence: TGTGCCAGCAGCCGCACTTGGCAGCCCCAGCATTTT.

The V and J genes are TRBV6-1 and TRBJ2-7; 12 positions agree with TRBD1. V shed 0 bases and J 5 bases; nucleotides not matched to a gene: 8. This CDR3 region has 17 residues. In germline, CDR1 is MNHNS, CDR2 SASEGT. CDR3 nucleotides: TGTGCCAGCAGTGAAGCCGGGCTCGGGACAGGGGGCCACGAGCAGTACTTC. Translated: CASSEAGLGTGGHEQYF.

The chain joins TRBV5-1 to TRBJ1-5; tentative D call: TRBD1 (6 bases). CDR3 size: 15 residues. From germline, CDR1 is SGHRS and CDR2 YFSETQ. Between the trimmed V and J ends, which lost 4 bases and 4 bases, there was a span of 15 bases. The CDR3: CASSVAGTPNQPQHF. In DNA, the CDR3 is TGCGCCAGCAGCGTCGCCGGGACACCAAATCAGCCCCAGCATTTT.

As DNA, the CDR3 is TGTGCCAGCAGCTTGTCGGACAGGCCCAAGGACGAGCAGTACTTC. Residues: CASSLSDRPKDEQYF. This rearrangement joins TRBV11-2 to TRBJ2-7; 7 bases are shared with TRBD1. This CDR3 contains 15 residues. Germline V gene lookup returns CDR1 SGHAT and CDR2 FQNNGV. V was pared by 3 bases and J by 5 bases, with 10 bases of the junction left unmatched.

This chain joins TRBV7-9 and TRBJ1-2, with 11 bases lining up with TRBD1. The germline V gene encodes CDR1 SEHNR and CDR2 FQNEAQ (reference sequence). Trimming removed 4 bases from V and 6 bases from J; junction bases left unmatched: 13. This CDR3 has 17 amino acids. The CDR3, as DNA: TGTGCCAGCAGCTCTGCCGGGACAGGGGGTGGTCTGAATGGCTACACCTTC. It is translated as CASSSAGTGGGLNGYTF.

A remark on this clone: A read error may account for a junction end that differs from germline. The CDR3 is CASRTGTGATNAF. The CDR3 DNA reads TGTGCCAGCAGAACCGGGACAGGGGCAACAAACGCCTTC. J is TRBJ1-2 and V is TRBV12-3 or TRBV12-4; 10 bases are a match to TRBD1. The CDR3 runs to 13 residues.

The gene calls are TRBV24-1 and TRBJ2-1, with D possibly matching TRBD2 (5 bases). This CDR3 contains 14 residues. Trimming left V 3 bases short and J 6 bases short, with 11 bases between. The germline gives CDR1 KGHDR, CDR2 SFDVKD. For the CDR3, the DNA is TGTGCCACCAGTGATACCTTTGGGAGCAATGAGCAGTTCTTC. Translation: CATSDTFGSNEQFF.

The CDR3 protein is CASSYSRQGDYEQYF. The CDR3 DNA is TGTGCCAGCAGTTACTCGCGACAGGGAGATTACGAGCAGTACTTC. The V and J genes are TRBV6-5 and TRBJ2-7; 7 bases map to TRBD1. The CDR3 runs 15 residues. V shed 0 bases, J shed 4 bases, and the junction held 6 bases outside the gene matches. In germline, CDR1 is MNHEY, CDR2 SVGAGI.

In DNA form, the CDR3 reads TGCGCCAGCAGCCAAGGCTCGGCCAGGCAGGGATGGTCTTCACCCCTCCACTTT. Its translation: CASSQGSARQGWSSPLHF. The V gene is TRBV4-3, the J gene TRBJ1-6; TRBD1 is a possible D gene (5 bases). Germline values: CDR1 LGHNA, CDR2 YSLEER. The CDR3 has 18 residues. V lost 1 base and J 9 bases, leaving 22 bases between the germline ends.

V gene TRBV4-2 combines with J gene TRBJ2-7; TRBD2 aligns across 10 bases. The CDR3 is made up of 16 amino acids. CDR1 and CDR2 (germline): LGHNA, YNFKEQ. Trimming took 0 bases from V and 4 from J; bases not matched to a gene: 6. The CDR3 spells CASSQEWASGSYEQYF. The CDR3 region has the DNA TGTGCCAGCAGCCAAGAGTGGGCTAGCGGGAGTTACGAGCAGTACTTC.

This chain joins TRBV6-2 or TRBV6-3 and TRBJ2-1; 16 bases agree with TRBD2. Germline V gives CDR1 MNHEY, CDR2 SVGEGT. With V trimmed by 4 bases and J by 0 bases, 6 bases remained unmatched. The CDR3 is 19 amino acids. The CDR3 DNA reads TGTGCCAGCAGTTTCCCGGGACTAGCGGGGGGGAGCTCCTACAATGAGCAGTTCTTC. This gives the protein CASSFPGLAGGSSYNEQFF.

The chain carries TRBV15 and TRBJ2-7; TRBD1 agrees at 8 bases. The ends lost 1 base at V and 6 bases at J; junction bases unmatched: 5. CDR1 and CDR2 (germline): LNHNV, YYDKDF (reference sequence). This CDR3 has 14 amino acids. CDR3 coding DNA: TGTGCCACCAGCAGAGGCGGACAGGGTAGCGAGCAGTACTTC. As protein: CATSRGGQGSEQYF.

The table lists this clone with a few counts. The genes are TRBV2 and TRBJ2-7, with 8 bases fitting TRBD1. The CDR3 consists of 14 residues. V dropped 7 bases and J dropped 3; count of bases not matched to a gene: 8. The V gene's germline CDR1 is SNHLY and CDR2 FYNNEI. The CDR3 spells CASNSDRGYYEQYF. As DNA, the CDR3 is TGTGCCAGCAACTCAGACAGGGGTTACTACGAGCAGTACTTC.

This clone was seen just once. This rearrangement joins TRBV3-1 (or the pseudogene TRBV3-2) to TRBJ2-7; tentative D call: TRBD1 (6 bases). The CDR3 spans 13 residues. Germline CDR1 and CDR2: LGHDT and YNNKEL (reference sequence). Trimming left V 6 bases short and J 5 bases short, with 14 bases between. CDR3 in DNA: TGTGCCAGCAGGCCATCTCAGGGGAACGAGCAGTACTTC. It specifies CASRPSQGNEQYF.

This rearrangement joins TRBV6-1 to TRBJ2-6; D not resolved. The germline V gene has CDR1 MNHNS and CDR2 SASEGT. The V gene lost 2 bases and the J gene lost 2 bases, with 13 bases spanning the gap. The CDR3 spans 17 residues. The CDR3 nucleotides are TGTGCCAGCAGTGAATTTGCGGCCCGGGCTGGGGCCAACGTCCTGACTTTC. It yields the protein CASSEFAARAGANVLTF.

This chain joins TRBV7-2 and TRBJ1-2, with a tentative D call TRBD1 (5 bases). V was clipped by 5 bases and J by 8 bases, with 18 bases between them. The V gene's germline CDR1 is SGHTA and CDR2 FQGNSA. CDR3 length equals 14 residues. CDR3 coding DNA: TGTGCCAGCAGCATTGGGACGTCCGGAGGGGGCTACACCTTC. Encoded protein: CASSIGTSGGGYTF.

This clone was counted at least ten times. The chain is built from TRBV10-1 and TRBJ2-1; 9 nucleotides align to TRBD2. Per germline, CDR1 WNHNN and CDR2 SYGVQD (reference sequence). V was clipped by 6 bases and J by 5 bases; unmatched bases: 8. The CDR3 consists of 15 residues. This CDR3 is CASSRTSDTHNEQFF. The CDR3 DNA reads TGCGCCAGCAGCCGGACTAGCGACACCCACAATGAGCAGTTCTTC.

J is TRBJ2-1 and V is TRBV5-1; a possible D gene is TRBD2 (5 bases). The V gene lost 0 bases and the J gene lost 10 bases, with 11 bases spanning the gap. From germline, CDR1 is SGHRS and CDR2 YFSETQ. CDR3 length: 13 residues. The CDR3 loop is CASSLDIGREQFF. In DNA form, the CDR3 reads TGCGCCAGCAGCTTGGATATAGGGAGAGAGCAGTTCTTC.

This clone came up once. The chain recombines TRBV16 with TRBJ1-5; TRBD1 might be the D (5 bases). The V end was cut by 0 bases, the J end by 2 bases, with 8 bases between. CDR1 is KGHSY, CDR2 FQNENV, per germline. CDR3 length: 15 amino acids. The CDR3 reads CASSQSDSRNQPQHF. In DNA, the CDR3 is TGTGCCAGCAGCCAATCAGACAGCCGCAATCAGCCCCAGCATTTT.

DNA for the CDR3: TGTGCCAGCAGTGAAGGGGGGCGGGACTATGGCTACACCTTC. Translation: CASSEGGRDYGYTF. The chain is built from TRBV2 and TRBJ1-2, with D maybe TRBD1 (6 bases). The CDR3 spans 14 residues. Trimming removed 1 base at V and 3 bases at J, with 9 bases between. Germline-derived CDR1 and CDR2 are SNHLY and FYNNEI.